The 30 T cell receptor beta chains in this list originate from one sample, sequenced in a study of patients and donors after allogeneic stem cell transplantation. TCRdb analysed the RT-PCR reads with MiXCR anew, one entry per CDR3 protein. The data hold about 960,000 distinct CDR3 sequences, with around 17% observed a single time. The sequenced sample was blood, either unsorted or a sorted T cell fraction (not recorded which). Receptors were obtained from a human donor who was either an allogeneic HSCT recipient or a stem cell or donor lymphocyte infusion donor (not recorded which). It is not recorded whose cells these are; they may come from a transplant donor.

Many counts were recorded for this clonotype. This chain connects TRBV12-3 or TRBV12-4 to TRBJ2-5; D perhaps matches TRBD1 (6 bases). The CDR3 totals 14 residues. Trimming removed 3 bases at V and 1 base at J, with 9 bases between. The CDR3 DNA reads TGTGCCAGCAGTTTCACAGGGACCCAAGAGACCCAGTACTTC. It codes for CASSFTGTQETQYF.

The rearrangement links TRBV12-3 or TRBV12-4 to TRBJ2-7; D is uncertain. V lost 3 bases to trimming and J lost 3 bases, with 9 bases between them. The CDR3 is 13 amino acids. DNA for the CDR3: TGTGCCAGCAGTTTTGGGGAAATCTACGAGCAGTACTTC. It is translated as CASSFGEIYEQYF.

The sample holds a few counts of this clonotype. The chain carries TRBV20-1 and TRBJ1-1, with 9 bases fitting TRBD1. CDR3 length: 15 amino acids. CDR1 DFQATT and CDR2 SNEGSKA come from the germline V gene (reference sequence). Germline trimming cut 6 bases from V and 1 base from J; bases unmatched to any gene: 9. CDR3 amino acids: CSAFRTGVRNTEAFF. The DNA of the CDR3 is TGCAGTGCATTTAGGACAGGGGTAAGGAACACTGAAGCTTTCTTT.

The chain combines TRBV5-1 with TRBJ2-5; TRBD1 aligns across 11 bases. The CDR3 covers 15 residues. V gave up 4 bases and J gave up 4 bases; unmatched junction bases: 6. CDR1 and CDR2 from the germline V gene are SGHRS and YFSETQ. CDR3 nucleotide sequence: TGCGCCAGCAGCCCGGGACAGGGGGGCTCAGAGACCCAGTACTTC. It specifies CASSPGQGGSETQYF.

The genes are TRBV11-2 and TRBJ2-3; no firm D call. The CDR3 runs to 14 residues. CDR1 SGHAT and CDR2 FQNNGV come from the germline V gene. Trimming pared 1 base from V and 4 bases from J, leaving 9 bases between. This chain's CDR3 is CASSLARGADTQYF. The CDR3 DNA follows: TGTGCCAGCAGCTTAGCGCGTGGGGCAGATACGCAGTATTTT.

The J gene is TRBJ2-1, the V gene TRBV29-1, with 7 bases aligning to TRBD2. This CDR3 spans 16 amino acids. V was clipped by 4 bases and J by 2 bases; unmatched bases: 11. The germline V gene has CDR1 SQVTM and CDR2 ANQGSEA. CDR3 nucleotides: TGCAGCGTTGGAGGGTTGTCGAGCGGGACCTACAATGAGCAGTTCTTC. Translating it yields CSVGGLSSGTYNEQFF.

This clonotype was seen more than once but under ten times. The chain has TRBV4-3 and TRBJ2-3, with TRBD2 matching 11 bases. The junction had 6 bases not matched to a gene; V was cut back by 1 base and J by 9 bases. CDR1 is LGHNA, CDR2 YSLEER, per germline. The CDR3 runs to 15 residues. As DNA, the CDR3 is TGCGCCAGCAGCCAAGTTTCCCTAGCGGGGGGAACGCAGTATTTT. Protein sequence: CASSQVSLAGGTQYF.

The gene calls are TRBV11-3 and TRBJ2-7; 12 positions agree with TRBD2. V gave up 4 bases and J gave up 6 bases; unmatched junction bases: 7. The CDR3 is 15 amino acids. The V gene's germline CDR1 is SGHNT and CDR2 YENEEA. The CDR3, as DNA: TGTGCCAGCAGCTCCTGGACTAGCGGGATTGTCGAGCAGTACTTC. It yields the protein CASSSWTSGIVEQYF.

CDR3 coding DNA: TGCGCCAGCAGCCAAGAAATTGCAGGGGCCCTGAACACTGAAGCTTTCTTT. Translating gives CASSQEIAGALNTEAFF. This sequence joins TRBV4-1 and TRBJ1-1; maybe TRBD1 (6 bases). Trimming took 0 bases from V and 0 from J, leaving 14 bases between them. This CDR3 is 17 amino acids long. In germline, CDR1 is MGHRA, CDR2 YSYEKL.

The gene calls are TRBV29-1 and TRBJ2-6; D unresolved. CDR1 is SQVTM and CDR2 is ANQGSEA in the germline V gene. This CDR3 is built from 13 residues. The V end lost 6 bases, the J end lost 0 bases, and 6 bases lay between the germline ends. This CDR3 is CSVKSSGANVLTF. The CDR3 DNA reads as TGCAGCGTAAAAAGCTCTGGGGCCAACGTCCTGACTTTC.

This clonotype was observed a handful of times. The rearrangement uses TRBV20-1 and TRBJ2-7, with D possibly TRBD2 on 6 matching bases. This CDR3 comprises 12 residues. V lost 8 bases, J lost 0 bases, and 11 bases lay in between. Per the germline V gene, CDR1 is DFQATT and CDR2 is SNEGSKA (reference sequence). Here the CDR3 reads CSTGTFSYEQYF. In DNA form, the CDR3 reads TGCAGTACCGGGACTTTCTCCTACGAGCAGTACTTC.

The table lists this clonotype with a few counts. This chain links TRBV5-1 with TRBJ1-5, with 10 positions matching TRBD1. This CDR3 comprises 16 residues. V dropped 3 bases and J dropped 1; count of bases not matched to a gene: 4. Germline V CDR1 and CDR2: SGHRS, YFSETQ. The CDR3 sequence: CASSSGTGDSNQPQHF. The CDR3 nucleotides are TGCGCCAGCAGCTCCGGGACAGGGGACAGCAATCAGCCCCAGCATTTT.

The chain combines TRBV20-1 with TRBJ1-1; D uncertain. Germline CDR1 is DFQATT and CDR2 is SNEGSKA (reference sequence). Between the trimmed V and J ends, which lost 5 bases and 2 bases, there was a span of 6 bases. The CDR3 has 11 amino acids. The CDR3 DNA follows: TGCAGTGCTGGGAGAAACACTGAAGCTTTCTTT. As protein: CSAGRNTEAFF.

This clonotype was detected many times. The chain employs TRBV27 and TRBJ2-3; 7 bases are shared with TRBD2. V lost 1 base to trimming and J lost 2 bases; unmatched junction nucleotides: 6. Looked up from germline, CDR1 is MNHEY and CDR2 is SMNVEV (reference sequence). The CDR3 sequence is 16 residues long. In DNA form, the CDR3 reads TGTGCCAGCAGTTTATACGCTAGCGGACCCACAGATACGCAGTATTTT. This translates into CASSLYASGPTDTQYF.

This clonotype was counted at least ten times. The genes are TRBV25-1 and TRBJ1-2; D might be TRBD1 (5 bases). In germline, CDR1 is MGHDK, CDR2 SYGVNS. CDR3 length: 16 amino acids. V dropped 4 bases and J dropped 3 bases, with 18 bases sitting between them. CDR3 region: CASSARDREGDYGYTF. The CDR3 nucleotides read TGTGCCAGCAGTGCCAGGGACCGCGAAGGGGACTATGGCTACACCTTC.

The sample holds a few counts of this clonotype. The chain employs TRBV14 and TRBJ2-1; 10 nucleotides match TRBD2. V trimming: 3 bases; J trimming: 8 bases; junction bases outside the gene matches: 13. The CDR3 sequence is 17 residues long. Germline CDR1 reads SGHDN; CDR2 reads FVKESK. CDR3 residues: CASSHASGTSVTDEQFF. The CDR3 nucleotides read TGTGCCAGCAGCCACGCGTCCGGGACTAGCGTGACGGATGAGCAGTTCTTC.

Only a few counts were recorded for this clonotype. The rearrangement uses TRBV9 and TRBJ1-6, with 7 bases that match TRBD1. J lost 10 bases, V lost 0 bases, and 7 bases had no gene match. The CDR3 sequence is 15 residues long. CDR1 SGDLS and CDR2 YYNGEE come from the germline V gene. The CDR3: CASSVGQGVKSPLHF. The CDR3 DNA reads TGTGCCAGCAGCGTAGGTCAGGGGGTAAAATCACCCCTCCACTTT.

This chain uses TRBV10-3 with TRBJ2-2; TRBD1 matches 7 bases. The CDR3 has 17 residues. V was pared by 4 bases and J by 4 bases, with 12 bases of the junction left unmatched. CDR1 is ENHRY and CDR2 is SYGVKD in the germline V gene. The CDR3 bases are TGTGCCATCAGTGCCCCGCACAGGGGACAGCCCACCGGGGAGCTGTTTTTT. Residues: CAISAPHRGQPTGELFF.

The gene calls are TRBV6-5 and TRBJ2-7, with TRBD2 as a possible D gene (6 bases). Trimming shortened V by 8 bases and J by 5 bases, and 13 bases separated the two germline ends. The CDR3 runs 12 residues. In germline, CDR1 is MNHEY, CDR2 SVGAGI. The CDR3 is CASHGGSHEQYF. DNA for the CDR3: TGTGCCAGCCACGGAGGGTCCCACGAGCAGTACTTC.

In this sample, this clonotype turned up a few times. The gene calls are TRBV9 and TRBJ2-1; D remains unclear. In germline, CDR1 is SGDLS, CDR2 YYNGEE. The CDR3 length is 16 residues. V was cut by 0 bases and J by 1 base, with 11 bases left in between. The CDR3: CASSVDSSESYNEQFF. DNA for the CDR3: TGTGCCAGCAGCGTAGATAGCAGCGAATCCTACAATGAGCAGTTCTTC. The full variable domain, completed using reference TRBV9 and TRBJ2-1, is DSGVTQTPKHLITATGQRVTLRCSPRSGDLSVYWYQQSLDQGLQFLIQYYNGEERAKGNILERFSAQQFPDLHSELNLSSLELGDSALYFCASSVDSSESYNEQFFGPGTRLTVL.

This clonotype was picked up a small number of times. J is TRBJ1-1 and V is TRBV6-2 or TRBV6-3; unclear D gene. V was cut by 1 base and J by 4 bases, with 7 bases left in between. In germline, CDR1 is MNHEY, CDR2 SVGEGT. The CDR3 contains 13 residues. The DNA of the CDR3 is TGTGCCAGCAGTTACTTTTCCCGCACTGAAGCTTTCTTT. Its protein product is CASSYFSRTEAFF.

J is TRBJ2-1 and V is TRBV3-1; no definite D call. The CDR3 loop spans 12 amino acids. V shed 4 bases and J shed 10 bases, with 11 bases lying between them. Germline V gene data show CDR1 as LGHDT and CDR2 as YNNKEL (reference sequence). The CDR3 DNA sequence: TGTGCCAGCAGCCCTAGAGGTTGGGAGCAGTTCTTC. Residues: CASSPRGWEQFF.

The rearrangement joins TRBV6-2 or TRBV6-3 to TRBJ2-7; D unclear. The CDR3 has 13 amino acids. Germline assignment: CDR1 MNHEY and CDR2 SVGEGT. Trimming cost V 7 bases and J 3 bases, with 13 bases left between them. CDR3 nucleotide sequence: TGTGCCAGCAACGCCTACCCGATCTACGAGCAGTACTTC. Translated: CASNAYPIYEQYF.

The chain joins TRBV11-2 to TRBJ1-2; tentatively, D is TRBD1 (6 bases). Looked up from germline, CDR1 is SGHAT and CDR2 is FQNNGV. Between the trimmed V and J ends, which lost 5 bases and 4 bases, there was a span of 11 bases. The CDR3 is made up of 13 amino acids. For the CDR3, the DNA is TGTGCCAGCAGCACGGACAGACTCTATGGCTACACCTTC. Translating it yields CASSTDRLYGYTF.

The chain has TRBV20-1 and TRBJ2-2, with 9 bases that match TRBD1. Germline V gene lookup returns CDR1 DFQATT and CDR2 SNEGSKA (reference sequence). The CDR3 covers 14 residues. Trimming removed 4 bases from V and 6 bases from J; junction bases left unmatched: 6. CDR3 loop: CSAILTGGAGELFF. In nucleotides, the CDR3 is TGCAGTGCTATCCTGACAGGGGGGGCCGGGGAGCTGTTTTTT.

The CDR3 reads CASTNGGGGAQHF. For the CDR3, the DNA is TGTGCCAGCACTAATGGGGGCGGCGGGGCCCAGCATTTT. The rearrangement joins TRBV6-2 or TRBV6-3 to TRBJ1-5, with D tentatively TRBD1 (6 bases). The ends were cut back, 7 bases at V and 11 bases at J, with 18 bases in the middle. Germline V lookup: CDR1 MNHEY, CDR2 SVGEGT. The CDR3 totals 13 residues.

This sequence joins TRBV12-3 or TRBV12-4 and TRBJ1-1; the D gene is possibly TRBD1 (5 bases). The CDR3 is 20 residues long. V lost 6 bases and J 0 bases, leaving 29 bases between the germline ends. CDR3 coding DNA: TGTGCCAGCAGCCTTGAGATTTTTGACAACCTGGGGGGGATGAACACTGAAGCTTTCTTT. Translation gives CASSLEIFDNLGGMNTEAFF.

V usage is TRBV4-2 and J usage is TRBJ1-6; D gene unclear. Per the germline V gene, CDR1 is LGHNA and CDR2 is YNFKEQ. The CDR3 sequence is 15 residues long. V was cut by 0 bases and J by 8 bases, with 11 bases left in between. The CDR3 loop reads CASSQEAFRDSPLHF. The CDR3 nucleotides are TGTGCCAGCAGCCAAGAGGCGTTTAGAGATTCACCCCTCCACTTT.

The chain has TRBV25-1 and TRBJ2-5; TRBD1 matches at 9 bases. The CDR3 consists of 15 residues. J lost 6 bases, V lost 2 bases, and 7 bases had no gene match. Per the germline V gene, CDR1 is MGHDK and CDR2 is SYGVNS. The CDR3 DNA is TGTGCCAGCAGTGAACCCACAGGGGGCCTTCAGACCCAGTACTTC. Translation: CASSEPTGGLQTQYF.

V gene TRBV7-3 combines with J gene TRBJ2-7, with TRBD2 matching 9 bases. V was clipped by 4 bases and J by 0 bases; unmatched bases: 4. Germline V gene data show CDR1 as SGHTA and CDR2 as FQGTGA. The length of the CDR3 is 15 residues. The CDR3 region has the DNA TGTGCCAGCAGCTCTAGCGGGGACAGCTCCTACGAGCAGTACTTC. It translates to CASSSSGDSSYEQYF.